The text below deals with one TCR beta chain. CDR3 size: 15 residues. CDR1 and CDR2 (germline): GTSNPN, SVGIG (reference sequence). V was shortened by 4 bases and J by 0 bases, with 15 bases between the two germline ends. The record originates from a study of blood T cell repertoires in COVID-19. Data came from immunoSEQ multiplex PCR; TCRdb stores just in-frame clones and leaves some out. The table shows about 150,000 clones, with around nine tenths occurring only once. Sample: peripheral blood. The TCR comes from a human donor in a cohort sampled during active COVID-19. The chain carries TRBV30 and TRBJ1-2; TRBD1 is a possible D gene (6 bases). CDR3 amino acids: CAWTIGTLANYGYTF. CDR3 in DNA: TGTGCCTGGACGATCGGGACACTAGCTAACTATGGCTACACCTTC.